The 29 T cell receptor beta chains listed next were all sequenced from one sample in a study of vaccination and CD4 T cells after COVID-19. Treatment denoted: approximately 10-day PBMC culture with coronavirus spike peptide pools or control peptides (ViraFEST assay). Investigators obtained the unexposed donor's CD4+ T cells before the COVID-19 pandemic (2011-2018). Their recognized antigens are unknown. The Oncomine TCR Beta short-read assay was applied to DNA of cultured CD4+ T cells. TCRdb ran MiXCR on the PCR reads and lists one entry per CDR3 protein. The sample lists about 6,600 distinct CDR3 sequences, about 29% occurring once. Sample: CD4+ T cells from blood, cultured in vitro. The source of these receptors is a human donor in good health.

The V and J genes are TRBV2 and TRBJ2-2; D is possibly TRBD1 (5 bases). Germline lookup yields CDR1 SNHLY and CDR2 FYNNEI. V dropped 7 bases and J dropped 2 bases, with 14 bases sitting between them. There are 15 residues in the CDR3. CDR3 region: CASKGRATNTGELFF. DNA of the CDR3: TGTGCCAGCAAGGGCAGGGCGACAAACACCGGGGAGCTGTTTTTT.

The chain employs TRBV6-1 and TRBJ2-2; 7 nucleotides line up with TRBD1. This CDR3 spans 14 amino acids. The V gene's germline CDR1 is MNHNS and CDR2 SASEGT. Trimming took 6 bases from V and 7 from J; bases not matched to a gene: 8. CDR3 loop: CASRDDRDIGELFF. DNA for the CDR3: TGTGCCAGCAGAGACGACAGGGATATCGGGGAGCTGTTTTTT.

This clonotype was counted only a few times. The genes are TRBV6-1 and TRBJ1-1; D gene uncertain. CDR3 size: 12 residues. V gave up 4 bases and J gave up 5 bases, with 8 bases separating them. Per the germline V gene, CDR1 is MNHNS and CDR2 is SASEGT. This CDR3 is CASSGRETEAFF. CDR3 bases: TGTGCCAGCAGTGGTCGAGAGACTGAAGCTTTCTTT.

This clonotype qualifies as medium-sized. The V and J genes are TRBV6-1 and TRBJ1-2, with unresolved D. Germline V gives CDR1 MNHNS, CDR2 SASEGT. V lost 3 bases and J lost 8, with 19 bases in between. The CDR3 has 15 residues. CDR3 sequence (DNA): TGTGCCAGCAGTGAGGATTGGAGGGTGTTGCGGGGCTACACCTTC. Amino acid sequence: CASSEDWRVLRGYTF.

The chain links TRBV20-1 to TRBJ2-7, with 7 bases matching TRBD1. The J segment lost 7 bases and the V segment lost 5 bases, leaving 14 bases of the junction unmatched. The CDR3 is 14 residues long. Germline-derived CDR1 and CDR2 are DFQATT and SNEGSKA (reference sequence). Written as DNA, the CDR3 is TGCAGTGCTGTTACGACAGGGAAGAAAGGGGAGCAGTACTTC. This codes for CSAVTTGKKGEQYF.

V and J are TRBV19 and TRBJ2-3, with D possibly matching TRBD1 (6 bases). Germline V gives CDR1 LNHDA, CDR2 SQIVND (reference sequence). The CDR3 runs to 13 residues. In nucleotides, the CDR3 is TGTACCTGTCAACAGGGCCTCACAGATACGCAGTATTTT. Its translation is CTCQQGLTDTQYF. Based on the CDR3 plus reference TRBV19 and TRBJ2-3, the full variable domain is DGGITQSPKYLFRKEGQNVTLSCEQNLNHDAMYWYRQDPGQGLRLIYYSQIVNDFQKGDIAEGYSVSREKKESFPLTVTSAQKNPTAFYLCTCQQGLTDTQYFGPGTRLTVL.

The V and J genes are TRBV19 and TRBJ1-1, with D possibly being TRBD1 (5 bases). Trimming took off 4 bases at V and 2 bases at J, with 11 bases between the two ends. Germline CDR1 reads LNHDA; CDR2 reads SQIVND (reference sequence). This CDR3 has 14 amino acids. The CDR3 DNA is TGTGCCAGTAGTACCCCGGGACTTAACACTGAAGCTTTCTTT. Translation: CASSTPGLNTEAFF.

The chain recombines TRBV6-2 or TRBV6-3 with TRBJ2-1, with D unresolved. The V end lost 4 bases, the J end lost 2 bases, and 12 bases lay between the germline ends. Germline V gene sequence: CDR1 MNHEY, CDR2 SVGEGT. The CDR3 length is 15 residues. The CDR3 sequence: CASSLNPEAYNEQFF. Written as DNA, the CDR3 is TGTGCCAGCAGTTTGAACCCCGAGGCCTACAATGAGCAGTTCTTC.

The chain combines TRBV7-2 with TRBJ1-3; D call uncertain. Germline loops: CDR1 SGHTA, CDR2 FQGNSA. Trimming shortened V by 5 bases and J by 4 bases, and 18 bases separated the two germline ends. The CDR3 has 16 amino acids. The CDR3 reads CASSQAGGHRGNTIYF. CDR3 coding DNA: TGTGCCAGCAGCCAAGCCGGAGGGCATCGCGGAAACACCATATATTTT.

This clonotype has a handful of counts. The chain is built from TRBV20-1 and TRBJ2-7; 12 bases are a match to TRBD2. The CDR3 has 17 amino acids. The germline gives CDR1 DFQATT, CDR2 SNEGSKA (reference sequence). V lost 4 bases and J lost 0; bases outside the gene matches: 10. CDR3 sequence: CSAIGGLAGGSSYEQYF. CDR3 DNA: TGCAGTGCTATAGGAGGGCTAGCGGGGGGGAGCTCCTACGAGCAGTACTTC.

Comments on this clonotype: No conserved phenylalanine or tryptophan is present at the end of the CDR3, so a read error is the likely explanation. As DNA, the CDR3 is TGTGCCAGCAGTTTTTCTGGGTACCAAGAGACCCAGTACTTA. Amino acid sequence: CASSFSGYQETQYL. J is TRBJ2-5 and V is TRBV12-3 or TRBV12-4; D gene uncertain. Trimming shortened V by 3 bases and J by 0 bases, and 8 bases separated the two germline ends. This CDR3 has 14 residues.

The CDR3 region has the DNA TGCGCCAGCAGCTTGGCGGCAGAGAACACTGAAGCTTTCTTT. Translated: CASSLAAENTEAFF. The chain employs TRBV5-1 and TRBJ1-1, with D unresolved. The V gene lost 0 bases and the J gene lost 1 base, with 7 bases spanning the gap. Germline-derived CDR1 and CDR2 are SGHRS and YFSETQ. CDR3 length equals 14 residues.

V and J are TRBV7-9 and TRBJ2-2; TRBD2 might be the D (5 bases). CDR1 SEHNR and CDR2 FQNEAQ come from the germline V gene (reference sequence). V was cut by 4 bases and J by 8 bases, with 8 bases left in between. The CDR3 is 12 residues long. CDR3 protein: CASSYSEGELFF. The CDR3 bases are TGTGCCAGCAGCTATAGCGAGGGGGAGCTGTTTTTT. The entire variable domain, with the rest obtained from reference TRBV7-9 and TRBJ2-2, is as follows: DTGVSQNPRHKITKRGQNVTFRCDPISEHNRLYWYRQTLGQGPEFLTYFQNEAQLEKSRLLSDRFSAERPKGSFSTLEIQRTEQGDSAMYLCASSYSEGELFFGEGSRLTVL.

The chain joins TRBV7-9 to TRBJ1-1, with 8 bases fitting TRBD1. The CDR3 has 15 residues. With 5 bases clipped from V and 5 bases from J, the junction kept 10 bases outside the gene matches. From germline, CDR1 is SEHNR and CDR2 FQNEAQ (reference sequence). DNA of the CDR3: TGTGCCAGCAGCCCCCAAGGACAGGGATTGACTGAAGCTTTCTTT. Its protein product is CASSPQGQGLTEAFF. Using reference TRBV7-9 and TRBJ1-1 for the parts outside the CDR3, the full variable domain is DTGVSQNPRHKITKRGQNVTFRCDPISEHNRLYWYRQTLGQGPEFLTYFQNEAQLEKSRLLSDRFSAERPKGSFSTLEIQRTEQGDSAMYLCASSPQGQGLTEAFFGQGTRLTVV.

The genes are TRBV18 and TRBJ1-1, with D perhaps matching TRBD1 (5 bases). This CDR3 comprises 16 residues. Germline CDR1 and CDR2: KGHSH and LQKENI. V shed 8 bases and J shed 1 base, with 20 bases lying between them. Written as DNA, the CDR3 is TGTGCCAGCCGTCGGGGGGTACAAGAAAAGAACACTGAAGCTTTCTTT. It is translated as CASRRGVQEKNTEAFF.

V is TRBV24-1 and J is TRBJ2-3; D gene ambiguous. Germline lookup yields CDR1 KGHDR and CDR2 SFDVKD. The V and J ends lost 3 bases and 4 bases respectively, with 13 bases between them. The CDR3 is 15 amino acids. CDR3 DNA: TGTGCCACCAGTGATCCACGAGTACGCGCAGATACGCAGTATTTT. Protein product: CATSDPRVRADTQYF.

The J gene is TRBJ2-7, the V gene TRBV6-1; 11 bases align to TRBD2. Germline V lookup: CDR1 MNHNS, CDR2 SASEGT. This CDR3 has 18 residues. V trimming: 7 bases; J trimming: 2 bases; junction bases outside the gene matches: 16. CDR3 nucleotide sequence: TGTGCCAGCACCGAAACTAGCGGGGGTGGGCGTCGGCCCTACGAGCAGTACTTC. Residues: CASTETSGGGRRPYEQYF.

The table lists this clonotype with a few counts. This chain connects TRBV7-9 to TRBJ1-2, with TRBD1 identical over 9 bases. The CDR3 consists of 16 residues. The V segment lost 5 bases and the J segment 10 bases; nucleotides outside the gene matches: 17. Per germline, CDR1 SEHNR and CDR2 FQNEAQ (reference sequence). CDR3 bases: TGTGCCAGCAGCACAGGGACAGGGAATATAGGCATGTACTACACCTTC. Protein sequence: CASSTGTGNIGMYYTF.

This chain uses TRBV2 with TRBJ2-1, with TRBD2 matching 9 bases. This CDR3 contains 18 residues. V lost 6 bases and J lost 4; bases outside the gene matches: 16. Germline loops: CDR1 SNHLY, CDR2 FYNNEI. The CDR3 loop reads CASSKEGAAGGPYNEQFF. CDR3 nucleotide sequence: TGTGCCAGCAGCAAAGAGGGAGCAGCGGGGGGACCTTACAATGAGCAGTTCTTC.

The gene calls are TRBV9 and TRBJ1-2; D unclear. In germline, CDR1 is SGDLS, CDR2 YYNGEE. This CDR3 comprises 15 residues. Trimming shortened V by 4 bases and J by 2 bases, and 15 bases separated the two germline ends. The CDR3 spells CASSPPPPDNYGYTF. The CDR3 coding sequence is TGTGCCAGCAGCCCACCCCCCCCGGACAACTATGGCTACACCTTC.

This clonotype appeared a few times. J is TRBJ2-1 and V is TRBV2; D is unclear. Trimming removed 7 bases at V and 1 base at J, with 11 bases between. Germline CDR1 is SNHLY and CDR2 is FYNNEI. This CDR3 has 14 amino acids. This chain's CDR3 is CASTQLLSYNEQFF. The CDR3 DNA sequence: TGTGCCAGCACTCAGCTATTATCCTACAATGAGCAGTTCTTC.

This clonotype was counted a single time. J is TRBJ2-7 and V is TRBV12-3 or TRBV12-4; D perhaps matches TRBD2 (6 bases). The CDR3 extends over 14 amino acids. V was shortened by 6 bases and J by 3 bases, with 15 bases between the two germline ends. In nucleotides, the CDR3 is TGTGCCAGCAGCCGGAGGGAGGAACTCTACGAGCAGTACTTC. It is translated as CASSRREELYEQYF.

By sample share, this clonotype is medium-sized. CDR3: CSARDPGGLGYTF. CDR3 in DNA: TGCAGTGCTAGAGATCCAGGGGGCTTAGGCTACACCTTC. The rearrangement uses TRBV20-1 and TRBJ1-2; 8 bases align to TRBD1. Germline CDR1 is DFQATT and CDR2 is SNEGSKA (reference sequence). The trim removed 0 bases at V and 8 bases at J, leaving 5 bases unmatched. CDR3 size: 13 residues.

The CDR3 coding sequence is TGCAGTGCCCTAGGTGGTACCGTCCAAGAGACCCAGTACTTC. Translating it yields CSALGGTVQETQYF. V and J are TRBV20-1 and TRBJ2-5; the D is unclear. Per germline, CDR1 DFQATT and CDR2 SNEGSKA (reference sequence). Trimming removed 6 bases at V and 1 base at J, with 15 bases between. This CDR3 is built from 14 residues.

This clonotype was seen a few times. V usage is TRBV5-1 and J usage is TRBJ2-2; D unresolved. The V end lost 0 bases, the J end lost 8 bases, and 5 bases lay between the germline ends. Germline-derived CDR1 and CDR2 are SGHRS and YFSETQ. The CDR3 runs to 12 residues. CDR3 sequence reads: CASSLARGELFF. The CDR3 coding sequence is TGCGCCAGCAGCTTGGCAAGGGGGGAGCTGTTTTTT.

The chain joins TRBV6-5 to TRBJ2-6; the D is unclear. This CDR3 has 16 residues. V dropped 4 bases and J dropped 0 bases, with 10 bases sitting between them. In germline, CDR1 is MNHEY, CDR2 SVGAGI. The CDR3 here is CASSSGMDSGANVLTF. CDR3 in DNA: TGTGCCAGCAGTTCGGGCATGGACTCTGGGGCCAACGTCCTGACTTTC.

This clonotype appeared a single time. This chain uses TRBV6-2 or TRBV6-3 with TRBJ2-7; D remains unclear. The V gene's germline CDR1 is MNHEY and CDR2 SVGEGT. This CDR3 spans 13 amino acids. Trimming stripped 5 bases from V and 1 base from J, with 9 bases between. This CDR3 reads CASSPNTSYEQYF. CDR3 sequence (DNA): TGTGCCAGCAGTCCCAACACATCCTACGAGCAGTACTTC.

The chain carries TRBV7-9 and TRBJ1-3; 9 bases map to TRBD1. In germline, CDR1 is SEHNR, CDR2 FQNEAQ (reference sequence). J gave up 2 bases and V 5 bases, and 4 bases lay outside the gene matches. CDR3 length equals 15 residues. This CDR3 is CASSAQGAAGNTIYF. The CDR3 DNA reads TGTGCCAGCAGCGCACAGGGGGCAGCTGGAAACACCATATATTTT.

The chain is built from TRBV18 and TRBJ1-1; a weak D match, TRBD1 (5 bases). Trimming cost V 10 bases and J 1 base, with 13 bases left between them. This CDR3 has 13 residues. CDR1 KGHSH and CDR2 LQKENI come from the germline V gene. The CDR3 loop reads CATRGPTNTEAFF. The CDR3 DNA reads TGTGCCACCCGGGGACCCACGAACACTGAAGCTTTCTTT.